What follows are 30 T cell receptor beta chains derived from one specimen sequenced in a study of tumor-infiltrating lymphocytes in localized non-small cell lung cancer. Assay used: immunoSEQ multiplex PCR; TCRdb lists only in-frame clones, some missing. In the table there are under 10,000 clones, 70% to 80% of which are singletons. Sample: uninvolved lung tissue not adjacent to the tumor. The origin of the receptors is a human donor with non-small cell lung cancer.

This clone was observed a handful of times. The chain recombines TRBV11-2 with TRBJ2-3; D gene ambiguous. The CDR3 has 16 residues. The V gene lost 1 base and the J gene lost 3 bases, with 14 bases spanning the gap. Germline CDR1 is SGHAT and CDR2 is FQNNGV. This CDR3 is CASSLGTAVGTDTQYF. Written as DNA, the CDR3 is TGTGCCAGCAGCTTAGGGACGGCGGTAGGGACAGATACGCAGTATTTT.

The chain has TRBV6-5 and TRBJ2-3; 8 bases fit TRBD1. The germline CDR1 and CDR2 sequences are MNHEY and SVGAGI. The CDR3 is 13 amino acids. With 5 bases clipped from V and 14 bases from J, the junction kept 12 bases outside the gene matches. The CDR3 spells CASSNGAGGVRYF. CDR3 sequence (DNA): TGTGCCAGCAGTAACGGGGCAGGGGGCGTAAGGTATTTT.

The rearrangement links TRBV14 to TRBJ1-5; D call uncertain. CDR1 is SGHDN and CDR2 is FVKESK in the germline V gene. CDR3 length: 13 amino acids. Trimming pared 0 bases from V and 6 bases from J, leaving 6 bases between. The chain's CDR3 is CASSQDLGQPQHF. CDR3 coding DNA: TGTGCCAGCAGCCAAGATTTGGGTCAGCCCCAGCATTTT.

V usage is TRBV27 and J usage is TRBJ1-5, with TRBD1 identical over 8 bases. V was pared by 7 bases and J by 5 bases, with 19 bases of the junction left unmatched. The CDR3 has 18 residues. The V gene's germline CDR1 is MNHEY and CDR2 SMNVEV (reference sequence). The CDR3, as DNA: TGTGCCAGCAAGTCCGGCAGGGGGCGAGGACGCGCCGATCAGCCCCAGCATTTT. It codes for CASKSGRGRGRADQPQHF.

The V and J genes are TRBV7-9 and TRBJ1-2; 8 nucleotides line up with TRBD1. Germline V lookup: CDR1 SEHNR, CDR2 FQNEAQ (reference sequence). This CDR3 region has 16 residues. J gave up 8 bases and V 5 bases, and 16 bases lay outside the gene matches. CDR3 in amino acids: CASSPGRPDREGGYTF. The CDR3 DNA follows: TGTGCCAGCAGCCCAGGGAGACCGGACAGGGAGGGCGGCTACACCTTC. Drawing the rest from reference TRBV7-9 and TRBJ1-2, the complete variable domain is DTGVSQNPRHKITKRGQNVTFRCDPISEHNRLYWYRQTLGQGPEFLTYFQNEAQLEKSRLLSDRFSAERPKGSFSTLEIQRTEQGDSAMYLCASSPGRPDREGGYTFGSGTRLTVV.

This clone was observed a few times. V and J are TRBV10-3 and TRBJ2-1; a weak D match, TRBD1 (6 bases). CDR3 size: 16 residues. Trimming stripped 3 bases from V and 5 bases from J, with 17 bases between. CDR1 is ENHRY and CDR2 is SYGVKD in the germline V gene. The DNA for the CDR3 is TGTGCCATCAGTGAAAGGTCAACAGGGTCGAACAATGAGCAGTTCTTC. Protein sequence: CAISERSTGSNNEQFF.

The chain links TRBV21-1 to TRBJ1-3; the table names TRBD1, a call not compared with the DNA. TRBV21-1 is annotated as a pseudogene. The CDR3 runs 15 residues. This CDR3 is CASSNCRGYGNTIYF. CDR3 DNA sequence: TGTGCCAGCAGCAACTGCAGGGGCTACGGAAACACCATATATTTT.

J is TRBJ1-2 and V is TRBV7-9; no clear D gene. The CDR3 loop spans 11 amino acids. CDR1 is SEHNR, CDR2 FQNEAQ, per germline (reference sequence). V lost 1 base to trimming and J lost 9 bases, with 6 bases between them. The CDR3 bases are TGTGCCAGCAGCTTAGGACCGAGCTACACCTTC. Translation gives CASSLGPSYTF.

This clone has only a few counts. The rearrangement uses TRBV7-2 and TRBJ1-5; D gene unclear. Trimming removed 2 bases at V and 5 bases at J, with 7 bases between. The CDR3 consists of 13 residues. Germline-derived CDR1 and CDR2 are SGHTA and FQGNSA. The CDR3 is CASSLWKDQPQHF. CDR3 nucleotide sequence: TGTGCCAGCAGCTTATGGAAGGATCAGCCCCAGCATTTT.

The CDR3 region is CASKQTYEQYF. CDR3 nucleotides: TGTGCCAGCAAACAAACCTACGAGCAGTACTTC. The rearrangement joins TRBV11-2 to TRBJ2-7; unclear D gene. Trimming removed 7 bases from V and 2 bases from J, with 6 bases in between. The CDR3 spans 11 residues. The germline gives CDR1 SGHAT, CDR2 FQNNGV. The full variable domain, its missing parts supplied by reference TRBV11-2 and TRBJ2-7, is EAGVAQSPRYKIIEKRQSVAFWCNPISGHATLYWYQQILGQGPKLLIQFQNNGVVDDSQLPKDRFSAERLKGVDSTLKIQPAKLEDSAVYLCASKQTYEQYFGPGTRLTVT.

V and J are TRBV6-6 and TRBJ2-5; TRBD2 might be the D (5 bases). With 10 bases removed from V and 5 bases from J, the gap between germline ends came to 20 bases. The CDR3 is 14 residues long. Looked up from germline, CDR1 is MNHNY and CDR2 is SVGAGI (reference sequence). CDR3 residues: CATHLGSPSETQYF. In DNA form, the CDR3 reads TGTGCCACCCACCTAGGGAGCCCAAGTGAGACCCAGTACTTC.

The chain is built from TRBV7-8 and TRBJ1-2; D is possibly TRBD1 (6 bases). The CDR3 spans 15 residues. The V gene lost 2 bases and the J gene lost 3 bases, with 13 bases spanning the gap. Germline CDR1 and CDR2: SGHVS and FQNEAQ. This CDR3 reads CASSLFGGLDYGYTF. CDR3 nucleotide sequence: TGTGCCAGCAGCTTATTCGGGGGGCTTGACTATGGCTACACCTTC.

The chain employs TRBV5-1 and TRBJ2-7, with 8 positions matching TRBD1. CDR1 SGHRS and CDR2 YFSETQ come from the germline V gene. V lost 0 bases and J lost 5; bases outside the gene matches: 4. The CDR3 covers 14 residues. CDR3 sequence reads: CASSLDRGDDEQYF. CDR3 coding DNA: TGCGCCAGCAGCTTGGACAGGGGGGATGACGAGCAGTACTTC.

The chain carries TRBV7-9 and TRBJ1-2; tentative D call: TRBD1 (6 bases). Trimming cost V 5 bases and J 5 bases, with 12 bases left between them. Germline loops: CDR1 SEHNR, CDR2 FQNEAQ (reference sequence). The CDR3 length is 13 residues. The CDR3 region is CASSQQGWYGYTF. The CDR3 coding sequence is TGTGCCAGCAGCCAACAGGGTTGGTATGGCTACACCTTC.

This chain joins TRBV10-2 and TRBJ1-2; tentative D call: TRBD1 (5 bases). Trimming took 2 bases from V and 8 from J, leaving 12 bases between them. CDR1 is WSHSY and CDR2 is SAAADI in the germline V gene. The CDR3 has 13 amino acids. The CDR3 nucleotides are TGCGCCAGCAGTGAGGCTGTGCAGGGAGGCTACACCTTC. Protein sequence: CASSEAVQGGYTF.

This clone is labeled as medium-sized. The rearrangement links TRBV9 to TRBJ2-3, with D perhaps matching TRBD1 (5 bases). Trimming pared 0 bases from V and 6 bases from J, leaving 11 bases between. There are 14 residues in the CDR3. The V gene's germline CDR1 is SGDLS and CDR2 YYNGEE. CDR3 region: CASSVVGRADTQYF. The CDR3 nucleotides read TGTGCCAGCAGCGTAGTTGGCAGGGCTGATACGCAGTATTTT.

V and J are TRBV6-5 and TRBJ1-2; 7 positions match TRBD1. The germline V gene encodes CDR1 MNHEY and CDR2 SVGAGI. The V segment lost 3 bases and the J segment 8 bases; nucleotides outside the gene matches: 9. The CDR3 runs 14 residues. CDR3 bases: TGTGCCAGCAGTTATTCGGGCAGGGGGAACGGCTACACCTTC. This codes for CASSYSGRGNGYTF.

CDR3: CASSNRGGVEKLFF. The CDR3 region has the DNA TGTGCCAGTAGCAACAGGGGGGGAGTTGAAAAACTGTTTTTT. This sequence joins TRBV19 and TRBJ1-4, with 8 bases identical to TRBD1. CDR3 length: 14 amino acids. The V segment lost 6 bases and the J segment 7 bases; nucleotides outside the gene matches: 7. CDR1 is LNHDA, CDR2 SQIVND, per germline (reference sequence). Variable domain in full (rest from reference TRBV19 and TRBJ1-4): DGGITQSPKYLFRKEGQNVTLSCEQNLNHDAMYWYRQDPGQGLRLIYYSQIVNDFQKGDIAEGYSVSREKKESFPLTVTSAQKNPTAFYLCASSNRGGVEKLFFGSGTQLSVL.

The chain carries TRBV7-8 and TRBJ2-7; D perhaps matches TRBD2 (6 bases). Germline CDR1 and CDR2: SGHVS and FQNEAQ. The length of the CDR3 is 17 residues. Trimming took off 3 bases at V and 0 bases at J, with 18 bases between the two ends. The CDR3 sequence: CASSFGGGTSISYEQYF. CDR3 sequence (DNA): TGTGCCAGCAGCTTTGGTGGAGGGACTTCCATCTCCTACGAGCAGTACTTC.

The chain is built from TRBV5-6 and TRBJ2-7; 12 nucleotides line up with TRBD1. The junction had 5 bases not matched to a gene; V was cut back by 4 bases and J by 3 bases. Germline assignment: CDR1 SGHDT and CDR2 YYEEEE. This CDR3 contains 15 residues. CDR3 sequence: CASSQGTGGRYEQYF. The CDR3 coding sequence is TGTGCCAGCAGCCAGGGGACAGGGGGCCGCTACGAGCAGTACTTC.

The chain carries TRBV14 and TRBJ2-2, with D perhaps TRBD1 or TRBD2 (6 bases each). V dropped 4 bases and J dropped 3 bases, with 12 bases sitting between them. The CDR3 is made up of 15 amino acids. CDR1 SGHDN and CDR2 FVKESK come from the germline V gene. The CDR3: CASSPLGGYTGELFF. DNA for the CDR3: TGTGCCAGCAGCCCCCTGGGGGGCTACACCGGGGAGCTGTTTTTT.

The V call is TRBV19, the J call TRBJ1-1; D unclear. The CDR3 is 13 amino acids. The V end lost 3 bases, the J end lost 4 bases, and 9 bases lay between the germline ends. Germline-derived CDR1 and CDR2 are LNHDA and SQIVND (reference sequence). CDR3 sequence reads: CASSIQWATEAFF. The CDR3 region has the DNA TGTGCCAGTAGTATCCAGTGGGCCACTGAAGCTTTCTTT. The full variable domain, in which reference TRBV19 and TRBJ1-1 provide the parts outside the CDR3, is DGGITQSPKYLFRKEGQNVTLSCEQNLNHDAMYWYRQDPGQGLRLIYYSQIVNDFQKGDIAEGYSVSREKKESFPLTVTSAQKNPTAFYLCASSIQWATEAFFGQGTRLTVV.

The chain is built from TRBV2 and TRBJ2-6; a weak D match, TRBD1 (5 bases). The CDR3 is made up of 16 amino acids. Germline values: CDR1 SNHLY, CDR2 FYNNEI. V was pared by 2 bases and J by 2 bases, with 10 bases between. The CDR3 DNA sequence: TGTGCCAGCAGTGAATGGTGGGGCCCTGGGGCCAACGTCCTGACTTTC. Its translation is CASSEWWGPGANVLTF.

This clone occurred a few times. The chain carries TRBV9 and TRBJ1-2; D might be TRBD1 (6 bases). The CDR3 spans 17 residues. Germline CDR1 SGDLS, CDR2 YYNGEE. V was shortened by 0 bases and J by 6 bases, with 21 bases between the two germline ends. This CDR3 reads CASSVATGGAQGNGYTF. As DNA, the CDR3 is TGTGCCAGCAGCGTAGCTACGGGGGGGGCGCAGGGGAATGGCTACACCTTC.

The CDR3 region has the DNA TGTGCCAGCAGTTTCAACGAAGGGGGGTCCTACGAGCAGTACTTC. It codes for CASSFNEGGSYEQYF. J is TRBJ2-7 and V is TRBV6-1; D is possibly TRBD1 or TRBD2 (6 bases each). The germline V gene encodes CDR1 MNHNS and CDR2 SASEGT. This CDR3 has 15 amino acids. Trimming left V 5 bases short and J 1 base short, with 15 bases between.

The rearrangement uses TRBV10-1 and TRBJ1-2; D remains unclear. Trimming left V 0 bases short and J 8 bases short, with 10 bases between. The germline gives CDR1 WNHNN, CDR2 SYGVQD (reference sequence). This CDR3 has 13 amino acids. In DNA, the CDR3 is TGCGCCAGCAGTGAGTCGGAGGTCGGGGGCTACACCTTC. Its protein is CASSESEVGGYTF.

The V gene is TRBV18, the J gene TRBJ2-5; D call uncertain. The CDR3 spans 13 residues. V was shortened by 3 bases and J by 0 bases, with 5 bases between the two germline ends. The germline gives CDR1 KGHSH, CDR2 LQKENI. The CDR3 loop is CASSPTYQETQYF. The CDR3 DNA is TGTGCCAGCTCACCTACCTACCAAGAGACCCAGTACTTC.

This chain uses TRBV19 with TRBJ2-7, with D possibly matching TRBD2 (5 bases). CDR1 is LNHDA and CDR2 is SQIVND in the germline V gene (reference sequence). Trimming left V 6 bases short and J 6 bases short, with 12 bases between. The CDR3 loop spans 12 amino acids. The CDR3 spells CASSPGVSEQYF. In DNA, the CDR3 is TGTGCCAGTAGCCCCGGGGTGAGCGAGCAGTACTTC.

This chain uses TRBV19 with TRBJ1-2, with D uncertain. This CDR3 region has 11 residues. V was pared by 6 bases and J by 7 bases, with 9 bases between. The germline V gene encodes CDR1 LNHDA and CDR2 SQIVND (reference sequence). The chain's CDR3 is CASRATFGYTF. The CDR3 DNA is TGTGCCAGTAGAGCGACATTTGGCTACACCTTC.

This clone was picked up one time. The chain carries TRBV5-1 and TRBJ2-3; tentative D call: TRBD1 (6 bases). CDR3 length: 17 residues. The germline V and J ends were trimmed by 2 bases and 3 bases, with 19 bases remaining between them. The germline CDR1 and CDR2 sequences are SGHRS and YFSETQ. CDR3 nucleotide sequence: TGCGCCAGCAGCTTTAGCCTGGGACAAAGGGGAACAGATACGCAGTATTTT. It encodes CASSFSLGQRGTDTQYF. Full variable domain (remainder filled in from reference TRBV5-1 and TRBJ2-3): KAGVTQTPRYLIKTRGQQVTLSCSPISGHRSVSWYQQTPGQGLQFLFEYFSETQRNKGNFPGRFSGRQFSNSRSEMNVSTLELGDSALYLCASSFSLGQRGTDTQYFGPGTRLTVL.